This TCR beta chain was sequenced in a study of blood T cell repertoires in COVID-19. Study-level background: Sources were T cells, B-cell-depleted T cells, or PBMCs; the material itself was cDNA or gDNA.

Trimming at V came to 6 bases and at J to 2 bases, leaving 7 bases not matched to a gene. Germline V CDR1 and CDR2: SQVTM, ANQGSEA. This CDR3 is built from 15 residues. Assay used: immunoSEQ multiplex PCR; TCRdb lists only in-frame clones, some missing. The sample shows roughly 320,000 clones, more than 75% of them seen only once. This TCR derives from a man between 70 and 80 years old with acute or convalescent COVID-19. The chain combines TRBV29-1 with TRBJ2-3; 11 bases match TRBD1. Sequencing was done on a sample of peripheral blood. CDR3 DNA: TGCAGCGTCGCCCGGGACAGGGGGTTCACAGATACGCAGTATTTT. Its protein is CSVARDRGFTDTQYF.